Listed below are T cell receptor beta chains from one sample, sequenced in a study of metastatic and nonmetastatic thyroid tumors. TCRdb reprocessed the PCR reads using MiXCR. The repertoire holds about 31,000 clones, around 20% seen once, with about 20% in the top ten. The sample was blood. The receptors were sampled from a female donor with papillary thyroid cancer or a benign thyroid nodule (not recorded which). Some clones in this sample may be carry-over from other donors' samples. CDR3s include the opening cysteine and the closing phenylalanine or tryptophan. Fields, in order: V gene, clone size, D gene, J gene, CDR3 protein, CDR3 DNA. D genes are given only for firm matches. Clone size is not always given. Where it is, it says once, few, many or a class for expanded clones.

V gene: TRBV11-2
clone size: -
D gene: TRBD1
J gene: TRBJ2-3
CDR3 protein: CASSLPPTGSTDTQYF
CDR3 DNA: TGTGCCAGCAGCTTACCCCCGACAGGGAGCACAGATACGCAGTATTTT

V gene: TRBV11-2
clone size: many
D gene: -
J gene: TRBJ2-7
CDR3 protein: CASSSMYEQYF
CDR3 DNA: TGTGCCAGCAGCTCCATGTATGAGCAGTACTTC

V gene: TRBV27
clone size: few
D gene: -
J gene: TRBJ1-5
CDR3 protein: CASSFGGLDQPQHF
CDR3 DNA: TGTGCCAGCAGTTTCGGGGGTCTGGATCAGCCCCAGCATTTT

V gene: TRBV5-8
clone size: many
D gene: TRBD2
J gene: TRBJ2-1
CDR3 protein: CASSLGLAGVEQFF
CDR3 DNA: TGTGCCAGCAGCTTGGGACTAGCGGGGGTTGAGCAGTTCTTC

V gene: TRBV6-1
clone size: medium-sized
D gene: -
J gene: TRBJ1-6
CDR3 protein: CASRGDTGNSPLHF
CDR3 DNA: TGTGCCAGCAGGGGGGACACAGGGAATTCACCCCTCCACTTT

V gene: TRBV18
clone size: many
D gene: -
J gene: TRBJ1-3
CDR3 protein: CASSPDGSSGNTIYF
CDR3 DNA: TGTGCCAGCTCACCGGACGGTTCCTCTGGAAACACCATATATTTT

V gene: TRBV27
clone size: many
D gene: TRBD1
J gene: TRBJ1-1
CDR3 protein: CASSDPGQGARTEAFF
CDR3 DNA: TGTGCCAGCAGTGACCCGGGACAGGGGGCCAGGACTGAAGCTTTCTTT

V gene: TRBV5-1
clone size: many
D gene: -
J gene: TRBJ1-3
CDR3 protein: CASSGSPQGNGNTIYF
CDR3 DNA: TGCGCCAGCAGCGGATCTCCCCAGGGTAATGGAAACACCATATATTTT

V gene: TRBV28
clone size: -
D gene: TRBD1
J gene: TRBJ2-7
CDR3 protein: CASRAQTGTAFIYEQYF
CDR3 DNA: TGTGCCAGCAGGGCCCAAACCGGGACAGCATTTATCTACGAGCAGTACTTC

V gene: TRBV19
clone size: many
D gene: -
J gene: TRBJ1-2
CDR3 protein: CAIREDYGYTF
CDR3 DNA: TGTGCCATTCGAGAAGACTATGGCTACACCTTC

V gene: TRBV7-2
clone size: -
D gene: -
J gene: TRBJ1-2
CDR3 protein: CASSLEAANYGYTF
CDR3 DNA: TGTGCCAGCAGCTTAGAGGCAGCCAACTATGGCTACACCTTC

V gene: TRBV9
clone size: few
D gene: TRBD1
J gene: TRBJ1-6
CDR3 protein: CASSEGSGGAGPPLHF
CDR3 DNA: TGTGCCAGCAGCGAGGGTTCAGGGGGCGCGGGTCCACCCCTCCACTTT

V gene: TRBV5-1
clone size: many
D gene: TRBD1
J gene: TRBJ1-1
CDR3 protein: CASPLDRGNTEAFF
CDR3 DNA: TGCGCCAGCCCGTTGGACAGGGGGAACACTGAAGCTTTCTTT

V gene: TRBV6-6
clone size: few
D gene: TRBD1
J gene: TRBJ2-5
CDR3 protein: CASSLLPTGGQGRETQYF
CDR3 DNA: TGTGCCAGCAGTTTACTACCAACGGGTGGACAGGGACGGGAGACCCAGTACTTC

V gene: TRBV27
clone size: -
D gene: -
J gene: TRBJ2-3
CDR3 protein: CASSTGGVYADTQYF
CDR3 DNA: TGTGCCAGCAGTACCGGGGGCGTCTACGCAGATACGCAGTATTTT

V gene: TRBV29-1
clone size: many
D gene: TRBD1
J gene: TRBJ1-1
CDR3 protein: CSGKQGAPDTEAFF
CDR3 DNA: TGCAGCGGCAAACAGGGGGCCCCCGACACTGAAGCTTTCTTT

V gene: TRBV29-1
clone size: few
D gene: -
J gene: TRBJ2-5
CDR3 protein: CSVIGQGNQETQYF
CDR3 DNA: TGCAGCGTTATCGGTCAGGGAAACCAAGAGACCCAGTACTTC

V gene: TRBV7-3
clone size: -
D gene: -
J gene: TRBJ2-3
CDR3 protein: CASSSYGTDTQYF
CDR3 DNA: TGTGCCAGCAGCTCCTATGGAACAGATACGCAGTATTTT

V gene: TRBV4-2
clone size: many
D gene: TRBD1
J gene: TRBJ1-2
CDR3 protein: CASSQDIAGGLNYGYTF
CDR3 DNA: TGTGCCAGCAGCCAAGATATCGCAGGGGGATTGAACTATGGCTACACCTTC

V gene: TRBV6-4
clone size: many
D gene: -
J gene: TRBJ1-1
CDR3 protein: CASSEDMNTEAFF
CDR3 DNA: TGTGCCAGCAGTGAAGATATGAACACTGAAGCTTTCTTT

V gene: TRBV29-1
clone size: many
D gene: -
J gene: TRBJ2-5
CDR3 protein: CSVGQSGTQYF
CDR3 DNA: TGCAGCGTTGGACAGTCCGGGACCCAGTACTTC

V gene: TRBV2
clone size: -
D gene: TRBD2
J gene: TRBJ2-5
CDR3 protein: CASKAGVVGETQYF
CDR3 DNA: TGTGCCAGCAAAGCGGGGGTCGTAGGGGAGACCCAGTACTTC

V gene: TRBV5-1
clone size: many
D gene: -
J gene: TRBJ1-3
CDR3 protein: CASSLVGGRISGNTIYF
CDR3 DNA: TGCGCCAGCAGCTTGGTGGGGGGCCGCATCTCTGGAAACACCATATATTTT

V gene: TRBV12-3/TRBV12-4
clone size: few
D gene: -
J gene: TRBJ2-2
CDR3 protein: CASSLIQYTGELFF
CDR3 DNA: TGTGCCAGCAGTTTAATACAGTATACCGGGGAGCTGTTTTTT

V gene: TRBV4-1
clone size: many
D gene: TRBD1
J gene: TRBJ2-1
CDR3 protein: CASSQAQGAYEQFF
CDR3 DNA: TGCGCCAGCAGCCAGGCTCAGGGGGCCTATGAGCAGTTCTTC

V gene: TRBV6-2/TRBV6-3
clone size: medium-sized
D gene: -
J gene: TRBJ1-2
CDR3 protein: CASRTPGNYGYTF
CDR3 DNA: TGTGCCAGCAGGACCCCGGGCAACTATGGCTACACCTTC

V gene: TRBV6-5
clone size: many
D gene: -
J gene: TRBJ1-4
CDR3 protein: CASSYSTGKDGEKLFF
CDR3 DNA: TGTGCCAGCAGTTACTCAACAGGGAAGGATGGTGAAAAACTGTTTTTT

V gene: TRBV6-2/TRBV6-3
clone size: few
D gene: TRBD1
J gene: TRBJ2-7
CDR3 protein: CASSSRGGGQESYEQYF
CDR3 DNA: TGTGCCAGCAGTTCCCGAGGTGGGGGACAGGAGTCCTACGAGCAGTACTTC

V gene: TRBV18
clone size: many
D gene: -
J gene: TRBJ1-4
CDR3 protein: CASSPTGTPNEKLFF
CDR3 DNA: TGTGCCAGCTCACCAACAGGGACCCCTAATGAAAAACTGTTTTTT

V gene: TRBV19
clone size: many
D gene: -
J gene: TRBJ1-2
CDR3 protein: CASSNLQFSYGYTF
CDR3 DNA: TGTGCCAGTAGTAATTTACAGTTTAGTTATGGCTACACCTTC

V gene: TRBV11-1
clone size: -
D gene: -
J gene: TRBJ1-2
CDR3 protein: CANSFYRSSGASYGYTF
CDR3 DNA: TGTGCCAACAGCTTCTACAGATCGAGCGGGGCCAGCTATGGCTACACCTTC

V gene: TRBV2
clone size: many
D gene: -
J gene: TRBJ2-7
CDR3 protein: CASSKIRGDEQYF
CDR3 DNA: TGTGCCAGCAGCAAGATAAGGGGGGACGAGCAGTACTTC

V gene: TRBV12-3/TRBV12-4
clone size: medium-sized
D gene: TRBD2
J gene: TRBJ2-1
CDR3 protein: CASSRGRIAGPRSEQFF
CDR3 DNA: TGTGCCAGCAGCCGCGGTCGAATAGCGGGGCCGCGGAGTGAGCAGTTCTTC

V gene: TRBV28
clone size: few
D gene: TRBD1
J gene: TRBJ2-3
CDR3 protein: CASSPGQSDTQYF
CDR3 DNA: TGTGCCAGCAGTCCGGGACAGTCAGATACGCAGTATTTT

V gene: TRBV2
clone size: -
D gene: TRBD2
J gene: TRBJ2-7
CDR3 protein: CASRGIAGTHSYEQYF
CDR3 DNA: TGTGCCAGCAGGGGGATAGCGGGTACTCACTCCTACGAGCAGTACTTC

V gene: TRBV5-1
clone size: many
D gene: -
J gene: TRBJ1-3
CDR3 protein: CASSLGGLDSGNTIYF
CDR3 DNA: TGCGCCAGCAGCTTGGGGGGACTCGACTCTGGAAACACCATATATTTT

V gene: TRBV11-1
clone size: -
D gene: TRBD1
J gene: TRBJ2-2
CDR3 protein: CASSLGQGTNTGELFF
CDR3 DNA: TGTGCCAGCAGCTTAGGACAGGGAACGAACACCGGGGAGCTGTTTTTT

V gene: TRBV20-1
clone size: -
D gene: -
J gene: TRBJ2-3
CDR3 protein: CSARKGTQYF
CDR3 DNA: TGCAGTGCTAGGAAGGGTACGCAGTATTTT

V gene: TRBV20-1
clone size: -
D gene: -
J gene: TRBJ1-5
CDR3 protein: CSASPGNQPQHF
CDR3 DNA: TGCAGTGCTAGTCCCGGGAATCAGCCCCAGCATTTT

V gene: TRBV11-2
clone size: many
D gene: -
J gene: TRBJ2-4
CDR3 protein: CASSPPGGYGNIQYF
CDR3 DNA: TGTGCCAGCAGTCCACCCGGGGGATACGGAAACATTCAGTACTTC